One sample yielded the 2 T cell receptor beta chains listed below, sequenced in a study of beta chain features in type 1 diabetes. Of the isolated RNA, all was reverse transcribed, and so the sequenced material was expressed TCRB transcripts. Method: immunoSEQ multiplex PCR; TCRdb's copy keeps in-frame clones and lacks some. The table lists roughly 450,000 clones, approximately 13% of them singletons. Sequencing was carried out using naive CD4+ T cells from blood. These receptors were obtained from a man aged 30 to 45 in good health.

This clone was detected a few times. The chain uses TRBV4-1 and TRBJ2-7, with 12 bases identical to TRBD2. The CDR3 extends over 16 amino acids. V lost 0 bases, J lost 5 bases, and 5 bases stayed unmatched. Germline CDR1 MGHRA, CDR2 YSYEKL. The CDR3 loop is CASSQDLAGGLDEQYF. CDR3 in DNA: TGCGCCAGCAGCCAAGACCTAGCGGGGGGGCTGGACGAGCAGTACTTC.

The V call is TRBV13, the J call TRBJ1-1; D uncertain. There are 14 residues in the CDR3. The V end lost 0 bases, the J end lost 3 bases, and 8 bases lay between the germline ends. Per the germline V gene, CDR1 is PRHDT and CDR2 is FYEKMQ (reference sequence). In DNA, the CDR3 is TGTGCCAGCAGCTTAGGGGGAGGAGACACTGAAGCTTTCTTT. Protein: CASSLGGGDTEAFF.